This T cell receptor (beta chain) was observed in a study of T cell responses to AZD1222 COVID-19 vaccine. CDR3 length equals 13 residues. The V end lost 6 bases, the J end lost 4 bases, and 13 bases lay between the germline ends. In germline, CDR1 is MNHEY, CDR2 SVGAGI. Profiled with immunoSEQ multiplex PCR; TCRdb holds only in-frame clones, not every one. Among around 160,000 clones listed, 90% to 95% were seen once. The specimen comprised peripheral blood, sampled on day 0 of MenACWY control vaccination. The clonotype was recovered from an adult in good health. V and J are TRBV6-5 and TRBJ2-7; perhaps TRBD1 as D (5 bases). CDR3 DNA sequence: TGTGCCAGCAGCAACAGGCAAGGGTACGAGCAGTACTTC. This encodes CASSNRQGYEQYF.